Listed below are T cell receptor beta chains from one sample, sequenced in a study of blood T cell repertoires in COVID-19. Here immunoSEQ multiplex PCR was the method, and the copy in TCRdb shows in-frame clones only, minus some. The sample lists over 20,000 clones; 83% were seen once. Sequencing was carried out using peripheral blood. The receptors shown here come from a human donor in a cohort sampled during active COVID-19. Each CDR3 is given with its conserved first and last residue. D genes are given only for firm matches. Clone size is stated in some rows and not others, as once, few, many or a class when expanded.

TRBD2	TRBV11-3	.	TRBJ2-2	TGTGCCAGCAGCTTAGCTTTTGGGGGGGACACCGGGGAGCTGTTTTTT	CASSLAFGGDTGELFF
.	TRBV5-8	.	TRBJ1-5	TGTGCCAGCAGCGCAGGATATGGGTCCCAGCATTTT	CASSAGYGSQHF
TRBD2	TRBV5-3	once	TRBJ2-5	TGTGCCAGAAGCGGGGAAAAGCGGGGGGCTGAAGAGACCCAGTACTTC	CARSGEKRGAEETQYF
.	TRBV6-5	.	TRBJ2-7	TGTGCCAGCAGTTTCTCGGGACTGACCGAGCAGTACTTC	CASSFSGLTEQYF
.	TRBV10-3	.	TRBJ1-1	TGTGCCATCAGGGCCTGGCGGGACGGGAGCACTGAAGCTTTCTTT	CAIRAWRDGSTEAFF
TRBD2	TRBV12-3/TRBV12-4	once	TRBJ2-7	TGTGCCAGCAGTTTAGAGGTGGCGGGGGAAGGCTTCTTC	CASSLEVAGEGFF
.	TRBV9	.	TRBJ1-5	TGTGCCAGCAGCCCCTCGGGTAATAGCAATCAGCCCCAGCATTTT	CASSPSGNSNQPQHF
.	TRBV19	once	TRBJ2-7	TGTGCCAGTAGTATTTCCGGGACAAAAAGCTCCTACGAGCAGTACTTC	CASSISGTKSSYEQYF
.	TRBV6-5	.	TRBJ2-2	TGTGCCAGCAGTTACGGGGCTAGCGTGGGGACCGGGGAGCTGTTTTTT	CASSYGASVGTGELFF
.	TRBV11-2	.	TRBJ1-1	TGTGCCAGCACCATTACCGGGGTCTCAAGAACTGAAGCTTTCTTT	CASTITGVSRTEAFF
TRBD1	TRBV5-1	.	TRBJ1-2	TGCGCCAGCAGCTTGGAAGACAGGGGGCGGATCGGCTACACCTTC	CASSLEDRGRIGYTF
.	TRBV7-9	.	TRBJ1-2	TGTGCCAGCAGCTTAAACAGAGCCAACTATGGCTACACCTTC	CASSLNRANYGYTF
TRBD2	TRBV6-1	.	TRBJ2-5	TGTGCCAGCAGTGGACTAGCGGGGGGTAGTTGGGAGACCCAGTACTTC	CASSGLAGGSWETQYF
TRBD1	TRBV5-4	.	TRBJ1-1	TGTGCCAGCAGCCCTCGAGGGGGCGGAAACACTGAAGCTTTCTTT	CASSPRGGGNTEAFF
TRBD1	TRBV10-3	.	TRBJ1-1	TGTGCCATCGGGGACAGGGTATCCACTGAAGCTTTCTTT	CAIGDRVSTEAFF
.	TRBV7-2	.	TRBJ1-1	TGTGCCAGCAGCTTCCTAGGAAGGGGTTACACTGAAGCTTTCTTT	CASSFLGRGYTEAFF
.	TRBV2	.	TRBJ1-4	TGTGCCAGCAGTGACTTGGGTTGGGGGGGGATGGATGAAAAACTGTTTTTT	CASSDLGWGGMDEKLFF
.	TRBV27	.	TRBJ1-2	TGTGCCAGCAGTTCCAGGGGATTACATGGCTACACCTTC	CASSSRGLHGYTF
TRBD1	TRBV6-2/TRBV6-3	.	TRBJ2-7	TGTGCCAGCAGCGCAGCGGGACAGGGGGCCAGGCTGTACTTC	CASSAAGQGARLYF
.	TRBV7-2	.	TRBJ2-7	TGTGCCAGCACCCTAGAGGTACGCTACGAGCAGTACTTC	CASTLEVRYEQYF
.	TRBV2	.	TRBJ2-1	TGTGCCAGCAGGCGGGACTCCTCCTCCGGCAATGAGCAGTTCTTC	CASRRDSSSGNEQFF
.	TRBV27	.	TRBJ1-5	TGTGCCAGCAGTTTTCTGAGTACCAATCAGCCCCAGCATTTT	CASSFLSTNQPQHF
.	TRBV4-1	.	TRBJ1-1	TGCGCCAGCAGCCCACGTTATTCCTCCCAGGGGAACACTGAAGCTTTCTTT	CASSPRYSSQGNTEAFF
TRBD2	TRBV5-1	.	TRBJ2-3	TGCGCCAGCAGCTTGGGGGGGACTAGCGGCACAGATACGCAGTATTTT	CASSLGGTSGTDTQYF
TRBD2	TRBV6-1	.	TRBJ2-3	TGTGCCAGCAGTGACCTACGTCGGGGGGGCCCAGATACGCAGTATTTT	CASSDLRRGGPDTQYF
.	TRBV6-2/TRBV6-3	.	TRBJ1-2	TGTGCCAGCAGTGGAGGGTACGCGGCCTATGGCTACACCTTC	CASSGGYAAYGYTF
TRBD2	TRBV24-1	.	TRBJ2-1	TGTGCCACCAGTGACGCCGGGACTAGCGGGGGGGGAAGATACAATGAGCAGTTCTTC	CATSDAGTSGGGRYNEQFF
TRBD1	TRBV5-1	.	TRBJ1-3	TGCGCCAGCAGCCCAGGGACAGAGGGAAACACCATATATTTT	CASSPGTEGNTIYF
TRBD1	TRBV5-1	once	TRBJ2-3	TGCGCCAGCAGCCAAGACAGGGTGGGAGATACGCAGTATTTT	CASSQDRVGDTQYF
.	TRBV5-1	.	TRBJ2-1	TGCGCCAGCAGCTTGGACAGGGGAGGTATGAATGAGCAGTTCTTC	CASSLDRGGMNEQFF
TRBD1	TRBV29-1	.	TRBJ2-5	TGCAGCGTTGCCGGGACAGGGCAGGAGACCCAGTACTTC	CSVAGTGQETQYF
.	TRBV28	.	TRBJ1-1	TGTGCCAGCAGTTTTGGTTCGGTCGCTGAAGCTTTCTTT	CASSFGSVAEAFF
TRBD1	TRBV28	.	TRBJ2-1	TGTGCCAGCAGTCTCCGGGACAGCAAGTTCTTC	CASSLRDSKFF
TRBD1	TRBV12-5	once	TRBJ1-3	TGTGCTAGTGGTCCGGGGACAGGGGGCCTACTTAACACCATATATTTT	CASGPGTGGLLNTIYF
TRBD1	TRBV27	once	TRBJ1-3	TGTGCCAGCAGTCTGCAGGGGGCCGTCGGTTACACCATATATTTT	CASSLQGAVGYTIYF
TRBD2	TRBV6-2/TRBV6-3	.	TRBJ2-3	TGTGCCAGCAGTCAAGGACTAGCGCCTTACACAGATACGCAGTATTTT	CASSQGLAPYTDTQYF
.	TRBV18	.	TRBJ1-4	TGTGCCAGCTCACTCCGGGGTCTGGGGAGTAGTGAAAAACTGTTTTTT	CASSLRGLGSSEKLFF
.	TRBV11-2	once	TRBJ2-7	TGTGCCAGCAGCTTAGATCCCGCAGGGTGGACCTACGAGCAGTACTTC	CASSLDPAGWTYEQYF
.	TRBV7-2	once	TRBJ1-1	TGTGCCAGCAGCCGTAGCTTCGAGAACACTGAAGCTTTCTTT	CASSRSFENTEAFF
TRBD1	TRBV5-5	.	TRBJ1-3	TGTGCCAGCAGCTTTGATCAGGGGGCTGGAAACACCATATATTTT	CASSFDQGAGNTIYF
.	TRBV24-1	.	TRBJ1-5	TGTGCCACCAGTGTCTCGGGGGGCGCCGGCAATCAGCCCCAGCATTTT	CATSVSGGAGNQPQHF
.	TRBV18	.	TRBJ2-5	TGTGCCAGCTCACGGACCCAGGGGCCGGAAGAGACCCAGTACTTC	CASSRTQGPEETQYF
.	TRBV12-2	.	TRBJ2-7	TGTGCAAGTCGCTTAGCGCGGGACAGCTTCTACGAGCAGTACTTC	CASRLARDSFYEQYF
TRBD1	TRBV9	.	TRBJ2-7	TGTGCCAGCAGCATCGGGACAGGGGGAGGACGCGAGCAGTACTTC	CASSIGTGGGREQYF
TRBD1	TRBV4-2	once	TRBJ2-5	TGTGCCAGCAGCCAAGGGACAGGCGTAGAGACCCAGTACTTC	CASSQGTGVETQYF
TRBD1	TRBV3-1/TRBV3-2	.	TRBJ2-7	TGTGCCAGCAGCCAGCCGGGACAGAATGGGGAGCAGTACTTC	CASSQPGQNGEQYF
TRBD1	TRBV7-9	.	TRBJ2-1	TGTGCCAGCAGCTTAACGCAGGGGGACAATGAGCAGTTCTTC	CASSLTQGDNEQFF
.	TRBV5-6	.	TRBJ1-5	TGTGCCAGCAGCTTGGGCCAGGGGCCCCTAGGGCCCCAGCATTTT	CASSLGQGPLGPQHF
.	TRBV7-7	.	TRBJ2-1	TGTGCCAGCAGTTCACAGGATAGCTCCTACAATGAGCAGTTCTTC	CASSSQDSSYNEQFF
.	TRBV7-8	.	TRBJ2-7	TGTGCCAGCAGCTTAGGAGAGAGCTACGAGCAGTACTTC	CASSLGESYEQYF
.	TRBV6-5	.	TRBJ1-5	TGTGCCACCCAAAATCGCCCACGGGAAACGCCCCAGCATTTT	CATQNRPRETPQHF
TRBD1	TRBV30	.	TRBJ1-2	TGTGCCTGGAGTGCTCAGGGGGTAGGCTACACCTTC	CAWSAQGVGYTF
.	TRBV13	.	TRBJ2-7	TGTGCCAGCAGCTCCTTATCCTACGAGCAGTACTTC	CASSSLSYEQYF